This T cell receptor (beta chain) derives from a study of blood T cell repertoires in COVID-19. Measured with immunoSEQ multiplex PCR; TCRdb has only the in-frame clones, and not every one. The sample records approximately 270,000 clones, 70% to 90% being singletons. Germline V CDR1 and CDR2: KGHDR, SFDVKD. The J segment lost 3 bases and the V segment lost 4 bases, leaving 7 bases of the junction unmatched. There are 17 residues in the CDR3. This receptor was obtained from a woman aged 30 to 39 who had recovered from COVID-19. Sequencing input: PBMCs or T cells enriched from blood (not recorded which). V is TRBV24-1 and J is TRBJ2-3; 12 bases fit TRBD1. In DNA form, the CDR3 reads TGTGCCACCAGTGACACGGGACAGGGGGCGCTTACAGATACGCAGTATTTT. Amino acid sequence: CATSDTGQGALTDTQYF.